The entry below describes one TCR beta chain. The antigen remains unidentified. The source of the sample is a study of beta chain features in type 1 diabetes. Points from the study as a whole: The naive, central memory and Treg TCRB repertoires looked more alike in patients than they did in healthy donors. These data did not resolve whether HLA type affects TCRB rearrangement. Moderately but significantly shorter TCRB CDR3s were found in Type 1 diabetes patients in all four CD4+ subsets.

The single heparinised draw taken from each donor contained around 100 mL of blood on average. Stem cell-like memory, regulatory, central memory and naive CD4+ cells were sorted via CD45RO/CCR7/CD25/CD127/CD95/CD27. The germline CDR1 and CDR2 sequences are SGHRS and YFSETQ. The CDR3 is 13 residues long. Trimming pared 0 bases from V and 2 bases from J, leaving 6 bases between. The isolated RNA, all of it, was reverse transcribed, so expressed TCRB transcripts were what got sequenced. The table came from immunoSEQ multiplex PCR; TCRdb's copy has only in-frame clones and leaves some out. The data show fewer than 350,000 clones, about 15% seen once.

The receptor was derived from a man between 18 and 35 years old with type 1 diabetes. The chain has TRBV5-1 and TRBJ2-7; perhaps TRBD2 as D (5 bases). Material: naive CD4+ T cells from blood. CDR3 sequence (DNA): TGCGCCAGCAGCTTGGGAGCGGCCTACGAGCAGTACTTC. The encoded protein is CASSLGAAYEQYF.